The TCR beta chain described here comes from a study of blood T cell repertoires in COVID-19. About the study: From T cells, B-cell-depleted T cells, or PBMCs came the material, which was cDNA or gDNA.

Per the authors' pipeline: Amplifying reference gene primers gave estimates of nucleated cell counts. Data came from immunoSEQ multiplex PCR; TCRdb stores just in-frame clones and leaves some out. That table gives V, J and clone size, and the DNA gave D and trimming. The sample contains 110,000 to 150,000 clones, more than 60% of which appear only once. The CDR3 runs to 15 residues. Trimming cost V 5 bases and J 4 bases; bases outside gene matches: 7. Germline values: CDR1 LNHNV, CDR2 YYDKDF (reference sequence). Input material: peripheral blood. The sequence came from a man older than 75 with acute or convalescent COVID-19. The V gene is TRBV15, the J gene TRBJ1-2, with 10 positions matching TRBD1. CDR3 loop: CATSQDRGDLYGYTF. CDR3 bases: TGTGCCACCAGCCAGGACAGGGGGGACCTCTATGGCTACACCTTC. Full variable domain (missing parts from reference TRBV15 and TRBJ1-2): DAMVIQNPRYQVTQFGKPVTLSCSQTLNHNVMYWYQQKSSQAPKLLFHYYDKDFNNEADTPDNFQSRRPNTSFCFLDIRSPGLGDTAMYLCATSQDRGDLYGYTFGSGTRLTVV.